This paragraph covers one TCR beta chain sequence. Its antigen is undetermined. The data belong to a study of T-cell memory formation after mild COVID-19. Study details: Clustering of TCRs was largely donor specific.

From 5'RACE with constant-segment primers came TCR alpha and TCR beta cDNA libraries that carried sample barcodes and UMIs. TCRdb used MiXCR to reprocess the 5' RACE reads, holding one entry per CDR3 protein. This table holds about 120,000 distinct CDR3 sequences, approximately 21% found once. Trimming stripped 0 bases from V and 6 bases from J, with 15 bases between. CDR1 and CDR2 from the germline V gene are DFQATT and SNEGSKA (reference sequence). This CDR3 contains 15 residues. Study-level points and caveats: Clones which contracted sat mainly in CM and EM if CD4+, and in EMRA if CD8+.

This clonotype originated in a man aged 18 to 35 who had mild COVID-19 (a few samples of this study predate the infection). Cell type and time point are not known. This chain links TRBV20-1 with TRBJ1-3; possibly TRBD1 for D (6 bases). The material sequenced was PBMCs or a T cell subset sorted from them (not recorded which). The CDR3 loop reads CSAREGGHAANTIYF. The CDR3, as DNA: TGCAGTGCTAGAGAGGGGGGACACGCTGCAAACACCATATATTTT.